The 21 T cell receptor beta chains given below trace back to one sample, sequenced in a study of CD8 T cells in ankylosing spondylitis. Study-level findings and limits: For ankylosing spondylitis blood, a TCR beta motif of under 10 highly homologous variants appeared characteristic.

From the 5' RACE reads, TCRdb called clonotypes with MiXCR, one entry per CDR3 protein. The sample yields just under 550,000 distinct CDR3 sequences, roughly 13% seen once. Their antigens remain unidentified. Sequencing was carried out using blood, either unsorted or a sorted T cell fraction (not recorded which). The receptor source for this set is a male donor with ankylosing spondylitis.

The genes are TRBV7-9 and TRBJ2-3, with TRBD1 as a possible D gene (6 bases). The CDR3 runs to 14 residues. Trimming removed 5 bases at V and 4 bases at J, with 13 bases between. Germline V lookup: CDR1 SEHNR, CDR2 FQNEAQ (reference sequence). For the CDR3, the DNA is TGTGCCAGCAGCACGCAGACAGGTGCAGATACGCAGTATTTT. Its translation: CASSTQTGADTQYF.

V is TRBV20-1 and J is TRBJ2-6; 7 bases are shared with TRBD1. The CDR3 is 17 amino acids. Germline V gene lookup returns CDR1 DFQATT and CDR2 SNEGSKA (reference sequence). J lost 1 base, V lost 5 bases, and 11 bases had no gene match. CDR3 nucleotide sequence: TGCAGTGCTCGCCTGGACAGGTCCTATTCTGGGGCCAACGTCCTGACTTTC. Its protein product is CSARLDRSYSGANVLTF.

The CDR3 nucleotides read TGCAGCGCCCCTCTAGCGGGAGTTTTCGATACGCAGTATTTT. It is translated as CSAPLAGVFDTQYF. The chain recombines TRBV29-1 with TRBJ2-3; TRBD2 agrees at 10 bases. Trimming at V came to 7 bases and at J to 6 bases, leaving 10 bases not matched to a gene. Germline values: CDR1 SQVTM, CDR2 ANQGSEA. The CDR3 consists of 14 residues.

As concerns this clonotype: One end of the junction does not line up with germline, which may come from a read error. The V and J genes are TRBV20-1 and TRBJ2-3; D gene ambiguous. This CDR3 contains 14 residues. Germline V gives CDR1 DFQATT, CDR2 SNEGSKA (reference sequence). The CDR3 is CCAGRVAGTDTQYF. In DNA form, the CDR3 reads TGCTGTGCTGGCCGGGTTGCGGGCACAGATACGCAGTATTTT.

With regard to this clonotype: A junction end diverges from the germline sequence, so it may reflect a read error. V is TRBV11-2 and J is TRBJ2-1, with 10 bases identical to TRBD2. The CDR3 spans 18 residues. CDR1 and CDR2 (germline): SGHAT, FQNNGV. The CDR3 is CASSLQPPGLAANKEQFF. CDR3 DNA: TGTGCCAGCAGCTTACAACCCCCAGGACTAGCGGCGAACAAGGAGCAGTTCTTC. The full variable domain, with the rest looked up from reference TRBV11-2 and TRBJ2-1, is EAGVAQSPRYKIIEKRQSVAFWCNPISGHATLYWYQQILGQGPKLLIQFQNNGVVDDSQLPKDRFSAERLKGVDSTLKIQPAKLEDSAVYLCASSLQPPGLAANKEQFFGPGTRLTVL.

The sample holds a few counts of this clonotype. This chain joins TRBV11-3 and TRBJ2-3; D might be TRBD1 (6 bases). Between the trimmed V and J ends, which lost 1 base and 9 bases, there was a span of 20 bases. CDR1 and CDR2 from the germline V gene are SGHNT and YENEEA. The CDR3 sequence is 16 residues long. CDR3 coding DNA: TGTGCCAGCAGCTTAGTAGGGGGATTTAGAAGTCAGACGCAGTATTTT. Its protein is CASSLVGGFRSQTQYF.

This clonotype was detected only a few times. This chain joins TRBV5-1 and TRBJ2-1, with 9 bases matching TRBD2. The CDR3 contains 17 residues. V dropped 0 bases and J dropped 5; count of bases not matched to a gene: 9. CDR1 is SGHRS, CDR2 YFSETQ, per germline. DNA for the CDR3: TGCGCCAGCAGCTTGGCCAGGACTAGCGAGAGGAACAATGAGCAGTTCTTC. Amino acid sequence: CASSLARTSERNNEQFF.

CDR3 region: CAWAPDRADEQFF. DNA of the CDR3: TGTGCCTGGGCCCCGGACAGGGCGGATGAGCAGTTCTTC. The chain links TRBV30 to TRBJ2-1; 8 bases match TRBD1. Germline V gives CDR1 GTSNPN, CDR2 SVGIG (reference sequence). Trimming took 5 bases from V and 8 from J; bases not matched to a gene: 8. This CDR3 comprises 13 residues.

The chain has TRBV12-3 or TRBV12-4 and TRBJ1-4, with TRBD1 as a possible D gene (5 bases). The CDR3 runs to 18 residues. V lost 7 bases and J 3 bases, leaving 24 bases between the germline ends. Here the CDR3 DNA reads TGTGCCAGCACCGGGGGTTATGGGGATCTTCAGGCTAATGAAAAACTGTTTTTT. Translation: CASTGGYGDLQANEKLFF.

This clonotype was found many times. CDR3 sequence (DNA): TGCAGCGTTGAAGATCTTGACAGCCTGAACACTGAAGCTTTCTTT. Its protein is CSVEDLDSLNTEAFF. This sequence joins TRBV29-1 and TRBJ1-1, with D possibly matching TRBD1 (5 bases). The CDR3 extends over 15 amino acids. Germline loops: CDR1 SQVTM, CDR2 ANQGSEA. The V end was cut by 0 bases, the J end by 0 bases, with 11 bases between.

A few counts support this clonotype. The chain links TRBV21-1 to TRBJ1-6. TRBV21-1 is classified as a pseudogene. The CDR3 has 12 amino acids. In nucleotides, the CDR3 is TGTGCCAGCCTCAGGAGTAATTCACCCCTCCACTTT. It translates to CASLRSNSPLHF.

A few counts support this clonotype. This rearrangement joins TRBV18 to TRBJ2-1; TRBD1 matches 8 bases. The germline CDR1 and CDR2 sequences are KGHSH and LQKENI. Trimming cost V 1 base and J 8 bases; bases outside gene matches: 10. CDR3 size: 16 residues. The CDR3: CASSPLDRGGYDEQFF. The DNA for the CDR3 is TGTGCCAGCTCACCACTAGACAGGGGTGGTTACGATGAGCAGTTCTTC.

The V call is TRBV5-1, the J call TRBJ1-6, with 9 bases matching TRBD1. The CDR3 extends over 17 amino acids. V lost 4 bases to trimming and J lost 9 bases; unmatched junction nucleotides: 14. Germline V CDR1 and CDR2: SGHRS, YFSETQ. CDR3 nucleotides: TGCGCCAGCAGCGTAACGAATAAGGGACAGGGAGGTTCACCCCTCCACTTT. Its translation is CASSVTNKGQGGSPLHF.

This clonotype was counted only a few times. This rearrangement joins TRBV5-1 to TRBJ2-5; D possibly corresponds to TRBD1 (5 bases). This CDR3 is 15 amino acids long. The germline V and J ends were trimmed by 3 bases and 0 bases, with 12 bases remaining between them. The germline V gene encodes CDR1 SGHRS and CDR2 YFSETQ. The CDR3 here is CASSSPTEYQETQYF. CDR3 sequence (DNA): TGCGCCAGCAGCTCACCGACAGAGTACCAAGAGACCCAGTACTTC. The full variable domain, its missing parts supplied by reference TRBV5-1 and TRBJ2-5, is KAGVTQTPRYLIKTRGQQVTLSCSPISGHRSVSWYQQTPGQGLQFLFEYFSETQRNKGNFPGRFSGRQFSNSRSEMNVSTLELGDSALYLCASSSPTEYQETQYFGPGTRLLVL.

The CDR3 protein is CASLSDEANVLTF. CDR3 in DNA: TGTGCCAGCTTATCCGATGAGGCCAACGTCCTGACTTTC. The chain recombines TRBV2 with TRBJ2-6, with D hard to call. This CDR3 contains 13 residues. Germline V CDR1 and CDR2: SNHLY, FYNNEI. Trimming shortened V by 8 bases and J by 6 bases, and 11 bases separated the two germline ends. Drawing the rest from reference TRBV2 and TRBJ2-6, the complete variable domain is EPEVTQTPSHQVTQMGQEVILRCVPISNHLYFYWYRQILGQKVEFLVSFYNNEISEKSEIFDDQFSVERPDGSNFTLKIRSTKLEDSAMYFCASLSDEANVLTFGAGSRLTVL.

The gene calls are TRBV4-1 and TRBJ1-1, with D tentatively TRBD1 (6 bases). The length of the CDR3 is 15 residues. The germline gives CDR1 MGHRA, CDR2 YSYEKL. Trimming removed 1 base at V and 5 bases at J, with 14 bases between. CDR3 sequence reads: CASSQGGTGWTEAFF. CDR3 bases: TGCGCCAGCAGCCAAGGAGGAACAGGGTGGACTGAAGCTTTCTTT.

This rearrangement joins TRBV29-1 to TRBJ2-3; D possibly matches TRBD1 or TRBD2 (5 bases each). Between the trimmed V and J ends, which lost 5 bases and 2 bases, there was a span of 14 bases. The CDR3 totals 14 residues. The germline gives CDR1 SQVTM, CDR2 ANQGSEA. The CDR3: CSVRGAGLTDTQYF. The CDR3 DNA follows: TGCAGCGTTCGAGGGGCAGGGCTCACAGATACGCAGTATTTT.

The sample holds a few counts of this clonotype. The chain joins TRBV24-1 to TRBJ1-2; D is undetermined. The CDR3 extends over 13 amino acids. V lost 6 bases to trimming and J lost 8 bases, with 15 bases between them. Germline lookup yields CDR1 KGHDR and CDR2 SFDVKD. CDR3: CATSFGVGGGYTF. DNA of the CDR3: TGTGCCACCAGTTTCGGGGTAGGTGGCGGCTACACCTTC.

This clonotype was counted a few times. The genes are TRBV7-2 and TRBJ2-1; 13 bases are shared with TRBD2. CDR3 length equals 15 residues. Germline-derived CDR1 and CDR2 are SGHTA and FQGNSA. V lost 3 bases and J lost 10; bases outside the gene matches: 6. This CDR3 reads CASSLGTSGIWEQFF. The CDR3 nucleotides are TGTGCCAGCAGCTTGGGGACTAGCGGGATCTGGGAGCAGTTCTTC.

This chain links TRBV3-1 with TRBJ1-2, with 9 positions matching TRBD1. This CDR3 region has 14 residues. V shed 1 base and J 8 bases; nucleotides not matched to a gene: 5. Germline CDR1 is LGHDT and CDR2 is YNNKEL (reference sequence). The CDR3 region is CASSQAPTGGGYTF. The DNA of the CDR3 is TGTGCCAGCAGCCAAGCACCAACAGGGGGCGGCTACACCTTC.

In its sample, this clonotype was seen many times. The chain links TRBV11-3 to TRBJ2-5, with D possibly TRBD1 on 5 matching bases. The CDR3 totals 14 residues. Trimming left V 2 bases short and J 4 bases short, with 11 bases between. From germline, CDR1 is SGHNT and CDR2 YENEEA. CDR3 sequence (DNA): TGTGCCAGCAGCTTACAGGGAATAACAGAGACCCAGTACTTC. Amino acid sequence: CASSLQGITETQYF.